This T cell receptor (beta chain) was recovered during a study of cytomegalovirus exposure and HLA in healthy donors (dated by TCRdb to 2017 to 2019). About the study as a whole: An earlier analysis of some 600 of the donors reported 276 Gb of sequence data and 117 million unique TCR beta sequences obtained from about 179 million T cells. On average, around 230,000 unique TCR beta nucleotide sequences were sequenced per donor among 350 to 400 genotyped donors of the cohort, with around 19% of those sequences being non-productive. The study combined high-throughput TCR immunosequencing, statistical association of individual TCRs with disease status, and machine learning to predict cytomegalovirus infection status. The T cell repertoires of under 750 subjects were profiled by immunosequencing and related to cytomegalovirus serostatus. Besides the first cohort of about 730 subjects, a separate validation cohort made up of about 120 different subjects was used. Of the roughly 400 genotyped donors, 65% to 90% fell in the genetic ancestry cluster associated with self-reported Caucasian donors. In the later analysis, no new phenotypic data were used to find candidate immune exposures; instead, reliance was placed on TCR beta sequences and their occurrence across donors. Typing coverage differed by locus: A, B, C, DRB1 and DQB1 were typed in roughly 620-640 donors, DQA1 in 522, DPA1 in around 580, and DPB1 in just under 480. All discovery cohort repertoires had been generated using a single sequencing platform. An earlier analysis of roughly 600 of the donors used high-throughput TCR beta sequencing to judge whether each TCR beta V gene segment behaved as functional or pseudogenic. Roughly 5 DR-DQ haplotypes were treated as single units for association and clustering because of strong linkage in the cohort. To study patterns of TCR occurrence, a later analysis re-analyzed previously published TCR beta repertoires from several hundred donors and added high-resolution HLA genotyping. A later genetic analysis took genome-wide SNP genotypes for about three fifths of the 666 donors and used that subset as a discovery cohort. Alongside the repertoire data, information on donor age, sex, ethnicity and CMV serostatus was compiled. Class I and class II HLA loci were covered by the typing at four-digit resolution. The study aimed to test whether cataloging public T cell receptors could reveal signatures of past pathogen exposure. About 280 gigabases of sequencing data and 80 million or so unique TCR sequences were included in an early release covering several hundred HLA-typed donors. Study-wide conclusions, independent of this receptor: For the cohort, immune exposure information was limited to CMV serostatus. Roughly uniform sequencing depth across donors was assumed in presence/absence analyses, although this assumption may not hold. Strong co-occurrence of HLA alleles, especially DR and DQ, made assigning TCR associations to individual alleles difficult. A later analysis found that most CMV-associated TCR beta chains appeared HLA-restricted, with HLA associations seemingly driven largely by CMV exposure. An association between a missense DCLRE1C variant and V-gene and J-gene trimming of TCR beta chains was found in a later genetic analysis and replicated in an independent cohort. This cohort had only TCR beta chains sequenced, and the lack of alpha or paired-chain data limited which features could be detected. In a later analysis, HLA-associated TCR beta chains were found to be more clonally expanded and to have lower generation probabilities than equally common non-associated chains. Most TCR sequences were observed very rarely across donors, whereas some public TCRs were present in many individuals. A total of fewer than 200 TCR beta chains were listed by the study as associated with cytomegalovirus. A further reported finding was that TCR beta sequences accurately predicted the HLA-A and HLA-B alleles for most subjects in the first cohort. Around 16 rarely observed V segments, including chromosome 9 orphons, were excluded from the earlier analysis of approximately 600 of the donors because counts were too low. HLA typing was unavailable for some donors at each locus, so association tests used only the typed subset. Linkage disequilibrium might explain the correlated functional status among segregating V segments, but an unknown experimental factor could not be ruled out. According to a later analysis, parvovirus B19, influenza, CMV and Epstein-Barr virus appeared linked to several top co-occurrence clusters. A group of highly shared sequence variants was considered likely to be a technical artifact of the sequencing pipeline. Some IMGT-functional V segments, including TRBV6-2 and TRBV6-3, could not be distinguished by the 87-base-pair reads and were therefore excluded. In both the original and validation cohorts, the classifier was reported to diagnose cytomegalovirus status with high specificity and sensitivity. The authors suggested that the approach could potentially be extended to other disease states and immunological phenotypes. According to a later analysis, TCR association rates differed among HLA loci, with DRB1 alleles showing the most associated TCRs and HLA-C alleles showing the fewest. In a later analysis, 15,000 to 20,000 TCR beta sequences were associated with specific HLA alleles at a false discovery rate of 0.05. In vitro tests confirmed that a few of the cytomegalovirus-associated TCR beta chains recognize cytomegalovirus antigens. Broadly in line with IMGT annotations, most TCR beta V segments showed up in productive rearrangements about 87% or about 30% of the time in an earlier analysis of approximately 600 of the donors. Compared with the approximately 700-donor mean, donors in an Asian-associated ancestry cluster had fewer N-insertions in productive TCRs, according to a later genetic analysis.

From the germline V gene, CDR1 is SGHDT and CDR2 is YYEEEE. V gives up 1 base and J gives up 3 bases, and the segment between their germline ends measures 5 bases. Spanning cysteine to phenylalanine, the CDR3 consists of 14 amino acids. Here the CDR3 DNA is all that survives: 42 bases in frame from base 1. The cohort consisted of some 670 healthy bone marrow donors. All cohort members were sampled while nominally healthy, although unrecorded immune exposures were likely present. The donor was CMV seropositive and belonged to the group of around 300 seropositive cohort members. A peripheral blood sample was collected from each donor, and TCR beta sequencing was performed on peripheral blood mononuclear cells. The Qiagen DNeasy Blood Extraction Kit was used to extract genomic DNA from the blood cell samples. The library came from the immunoSEQ multiplex PCR assay. For the multiplex PCR, a mixture combining 60 forward primers for TCR Vbeta segments and 13 reverse primers for TCR Jbeta segments was used. The CDR3 region of rearranged TCR beta genes was amplified from genomic DNA by a multiplex PCR assay. Amplified TCR beta libraries were sequenced as 87-base-pair reads on the Illumina HiSeq System. The paper's data handling went like this. Across the 700 or so repertoires, a later analysis counted tens of millions of unique TCR beta chains, around 11 million of which were shared by at least two donors. Raw reads were error-corrected and collapsed into unique sequences by a nearest-neighbor algorithm in which closely related sequences were merged to remove PCR and sequencing errors. V, D and J gene segments were assigned by aligning CDR3 sequences to IMGT reference sequences. For a sequence to be retained, a match of at least six nucleotides was required to both a V gene segment and a J gene segment. Rearrangements were called productive when the CDR3 lacked stop codons and stayed in frame with V and J; all others were non-productive. Following IMGT convention, CDR3 was defined as the stretch from the second conserved V-encoded cysteine to the conserved J-encoded phenylalanine. The earlier analysis of a few hundred of the donors excluded sequences that lacked an unambiguous match to a single V gene segment. In an earlier analysis of 587 of the donors, a V segment was called functional when productive rearrangements were above 56.7%, and segregating when the standard deviation between donors exceeded 5%. A statistical classification framework was built to diagnose cytomegalovirus status from the catalog of TCR beta chain sequences. In a later analysis, V and J genes were assigned by comparing TCR nucleotide sequences against IMGT/GENE-DB human TR gene sequences. Using the TCRdist pipeline, a later analysis assigned CDR3 sequences along with most-parsimonious VDJ recombination scenarios. In a later analysis, each TCR beta chain was defined by its CDR3 amino acid sequence together with its V-gene family, and reads lacking a unique V-gene family were excluded. A later analysis removed several hundred highly shared, low-generation-probability nucleotide sequences to deal with suspected cross-contamination and a sequencing artifact. A later analysis calculated a clonal expansion index for each public chain from normalized within-repertoire ranks of inferred template counts. In a later analysis, generation probabilities were computed using a VDJ recombination model fitted to out-of-frame rearrangements, and the results were checked against IGoR. In a later analysis, TCR-TCR, TCR-HLA and TCR-CMV co-occurrence was scored with hypergeometric tests, and a repertoire-size bias correction was applied to TCR pairs. A later analysis estimated false discovery rates by permuting HLA or CMV assignments 20 times. A later analysis grouped co-occurring TCRs with DBSCAN, adding TCRdist sequence similarity when clustering within HLA-allele-positive subsets. Repertoires with fewer than 30,000 or more than 120,000 public chains, plus five repertoires with anomalous nucleotide sharing, were excluded from co-occurrence clustering. The immuneACCESS repertoire file appears here via TCRdb, limited to in-frame rearrangements. These files lack a portion of the clones; in checked studies, under half of the deficit traces to unresolved V genes, and the cause of the others is not known. That table supplies the V and J calls and clone size; D and trimming were determined from the DNA. The sample data list 100,000 to 150,000 clones, and around 85% of these were observed just once. The leading ten clones occupy approximately 4% of the sample.

Worth noting for this clone: What antigen it recognizes has not been identified. Nothing much larger sits one base from this clone, and base qualities are not available.

The clonotype comes from a man aged 18 to 35 in good health and CMV-seropositive. Sample: PBMCs. Rearrangement joined TRBV5-6 to TRBJ2-6; no D gene can be assigned with confidence. This receptor has the CDR3 CASSLPVGANVLTF. The base sequence is TGTGCCAGCAGCTTGCCAGTTGGGGCCAACGTCCTGACTTTC.